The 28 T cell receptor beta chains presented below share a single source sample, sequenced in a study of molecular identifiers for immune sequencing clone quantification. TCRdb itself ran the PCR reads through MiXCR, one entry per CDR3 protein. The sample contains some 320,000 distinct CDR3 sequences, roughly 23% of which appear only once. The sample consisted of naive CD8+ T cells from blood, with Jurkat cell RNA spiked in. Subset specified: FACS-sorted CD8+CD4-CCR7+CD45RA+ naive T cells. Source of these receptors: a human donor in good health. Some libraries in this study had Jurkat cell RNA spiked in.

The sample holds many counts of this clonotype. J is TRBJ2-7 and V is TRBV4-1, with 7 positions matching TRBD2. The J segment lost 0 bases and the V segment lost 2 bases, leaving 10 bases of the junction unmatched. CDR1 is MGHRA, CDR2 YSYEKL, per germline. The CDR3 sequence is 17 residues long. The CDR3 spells CASSQSKGGLSSYEQYF. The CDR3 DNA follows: TGCGCCAGCAGCCAAAGCAAGGGAGGGCTAAGCTCCTACGAGCAGTACTTC.

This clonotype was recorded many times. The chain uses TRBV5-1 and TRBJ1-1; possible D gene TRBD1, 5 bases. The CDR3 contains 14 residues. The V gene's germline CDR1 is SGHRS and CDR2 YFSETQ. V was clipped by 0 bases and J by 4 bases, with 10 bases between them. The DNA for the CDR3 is TGCGCCAGCAGCTTGGCCCCAGGGCCCACTGAAGCTTTCTTT. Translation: CASSLAPGPTEAFF.

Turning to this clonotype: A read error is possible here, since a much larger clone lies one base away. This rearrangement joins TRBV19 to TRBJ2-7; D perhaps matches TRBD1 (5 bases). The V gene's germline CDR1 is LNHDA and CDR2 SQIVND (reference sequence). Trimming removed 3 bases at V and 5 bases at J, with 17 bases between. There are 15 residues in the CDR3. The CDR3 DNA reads TGTGCCAGTAGTATCAAGTCCCAGGGCCCCCACGAGCAGTACTTC. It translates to CASSIKSQGPHEQYF. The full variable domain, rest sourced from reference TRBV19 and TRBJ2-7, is DGGITQSPKYLFRKEGQNVTLSCEQNLNHDAMYWYRQDPGQGLRLIYYSQIVNDFQKGDIAEGYSVSREKKESFPLTVTSAQKNPTAFYLCASSIKSQGPHEQYFGPGTRLTVT.

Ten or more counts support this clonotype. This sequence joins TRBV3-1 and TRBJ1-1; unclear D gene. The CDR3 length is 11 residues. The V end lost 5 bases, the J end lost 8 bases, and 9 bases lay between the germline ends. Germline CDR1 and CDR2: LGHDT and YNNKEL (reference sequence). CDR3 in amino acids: CASSAILEAFF. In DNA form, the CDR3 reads TGTGCCAGCAGCGCAATCTTAGAAGCTTTCTTT. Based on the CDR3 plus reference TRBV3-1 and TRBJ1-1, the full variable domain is DTAVSQTPKYLVTQMGNDKSIKCEQNLGHDTMYWYKQDSKKFLKIMFSYNNKELIINETVPNRFSPKSPDKAHLNLHINSLELGDSAVYFCASSAILEAFFGQGTRLTVV.

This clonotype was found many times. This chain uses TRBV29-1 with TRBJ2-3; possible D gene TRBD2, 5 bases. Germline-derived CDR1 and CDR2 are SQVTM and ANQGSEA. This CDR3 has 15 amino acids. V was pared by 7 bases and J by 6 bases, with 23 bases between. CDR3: CSARLEGTATDTQYF. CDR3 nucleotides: TGCAGCGCACGCCTAGAGGGAACAGCAACCGATACGCAGTATTTT.

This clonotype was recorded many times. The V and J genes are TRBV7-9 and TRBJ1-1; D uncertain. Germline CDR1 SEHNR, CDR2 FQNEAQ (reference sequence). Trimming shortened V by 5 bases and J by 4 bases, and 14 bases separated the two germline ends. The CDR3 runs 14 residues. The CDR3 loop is CASSPGGPATEAFF. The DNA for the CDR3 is TGTGCCAGCAGCCCTGGCGGGCCGGCCACTGAAGCTTTCTTT.

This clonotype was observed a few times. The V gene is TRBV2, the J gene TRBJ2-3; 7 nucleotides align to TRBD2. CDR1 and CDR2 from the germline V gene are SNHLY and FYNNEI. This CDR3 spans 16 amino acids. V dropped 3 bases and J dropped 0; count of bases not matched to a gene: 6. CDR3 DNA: TGTGCCAGCAGTGACGTACTAGCGAGGAGCACAGATACGCAGTATTTT. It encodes CASSDVLARSTDTQYF.

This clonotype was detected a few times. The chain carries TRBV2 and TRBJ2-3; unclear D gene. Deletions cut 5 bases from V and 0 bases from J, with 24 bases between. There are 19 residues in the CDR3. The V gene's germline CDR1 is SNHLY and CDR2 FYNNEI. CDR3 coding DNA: TGTGCCAGCAGTCATGGCCCCAGCACAACGCCATATAGCACAGATACGCAGTATTTT. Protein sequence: CASSHGPSTTPYSTDTQYF. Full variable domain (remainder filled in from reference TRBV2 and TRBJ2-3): EPEVTQTPSHQVTQMGQEVILRCVPISNHLYFYWYRQILGQKVEFLVSFYNNEISEKSEIFDDQFSVERPDGSNFTLKIRSTKLEDSAMYFCASSHGPSTTPYSTDTQYFGPGTRLTVL.

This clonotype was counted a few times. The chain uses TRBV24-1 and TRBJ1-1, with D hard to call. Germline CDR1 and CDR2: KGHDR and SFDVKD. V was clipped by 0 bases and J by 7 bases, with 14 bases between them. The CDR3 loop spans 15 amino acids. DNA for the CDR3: TGTGCCACCAGTGATTTGCCAATTCTTGGGTTTGAAGCTTTCTTT. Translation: CATSDLPILGFEAFF.

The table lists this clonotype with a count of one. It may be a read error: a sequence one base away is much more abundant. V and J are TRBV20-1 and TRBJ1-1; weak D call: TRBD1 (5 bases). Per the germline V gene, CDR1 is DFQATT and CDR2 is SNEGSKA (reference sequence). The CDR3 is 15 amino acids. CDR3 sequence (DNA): TGCAGTGCTACGGGGGGAGGCCGTTCGAACACTGGAGCTTTCTTT. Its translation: CSATGGGRSNTGAFF.

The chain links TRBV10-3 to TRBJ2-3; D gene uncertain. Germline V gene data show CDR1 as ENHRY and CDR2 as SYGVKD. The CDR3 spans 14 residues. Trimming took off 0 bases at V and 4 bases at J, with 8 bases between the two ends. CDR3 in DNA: TGTGCCATCAGTGAGTCCCAGGAAGCAGATACGCAGTATTTT. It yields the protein CAISESQEADTQYF.

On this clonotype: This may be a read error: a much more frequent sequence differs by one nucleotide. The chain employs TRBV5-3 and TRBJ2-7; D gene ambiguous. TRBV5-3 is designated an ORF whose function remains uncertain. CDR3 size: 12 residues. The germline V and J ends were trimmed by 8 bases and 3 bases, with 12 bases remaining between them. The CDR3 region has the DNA TGTGCCAGCAGCCTTACCCGCTACGAGCAGTACTTC. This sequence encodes CASSLTRYEQYF.

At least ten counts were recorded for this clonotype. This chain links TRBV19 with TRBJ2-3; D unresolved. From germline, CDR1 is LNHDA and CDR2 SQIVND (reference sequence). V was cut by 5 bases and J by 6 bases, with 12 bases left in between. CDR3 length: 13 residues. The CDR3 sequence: CASSVTGPDTQYF. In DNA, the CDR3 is TGTGCCAGTAGTGTGACGGGTCCGGATACGCAGTATTTT.

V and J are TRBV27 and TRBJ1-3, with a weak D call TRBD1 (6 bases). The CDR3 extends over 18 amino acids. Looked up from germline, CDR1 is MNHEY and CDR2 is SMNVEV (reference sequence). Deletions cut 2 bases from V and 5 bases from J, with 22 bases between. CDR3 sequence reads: CASSLKGRQEWGRNTIYF. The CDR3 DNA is TGTGCCAGCAGTTTAAAGGGAAGACAGGAGTGGGGCAGAAACACCATATATTTT.

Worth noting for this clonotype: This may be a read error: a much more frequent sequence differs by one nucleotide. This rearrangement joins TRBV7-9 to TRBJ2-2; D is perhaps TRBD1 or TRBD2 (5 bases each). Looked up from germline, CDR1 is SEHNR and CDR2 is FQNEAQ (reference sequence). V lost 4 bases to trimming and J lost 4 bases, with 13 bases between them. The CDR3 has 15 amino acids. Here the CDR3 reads CASSSVGVSTGELFF. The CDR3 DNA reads TGTGCCAGCAGCTCAGTGGGGGTGAGCACCGGGGAGCTGTTTTTT.

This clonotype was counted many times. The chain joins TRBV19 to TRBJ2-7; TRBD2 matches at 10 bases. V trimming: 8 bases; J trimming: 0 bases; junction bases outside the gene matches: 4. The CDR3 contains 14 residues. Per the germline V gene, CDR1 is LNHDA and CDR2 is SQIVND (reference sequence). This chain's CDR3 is CASRTSGLSYEQYF. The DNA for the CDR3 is TGTGCCAGTCGGACTAGCGGTCTCTCCTACGAGCAGTACTTC.

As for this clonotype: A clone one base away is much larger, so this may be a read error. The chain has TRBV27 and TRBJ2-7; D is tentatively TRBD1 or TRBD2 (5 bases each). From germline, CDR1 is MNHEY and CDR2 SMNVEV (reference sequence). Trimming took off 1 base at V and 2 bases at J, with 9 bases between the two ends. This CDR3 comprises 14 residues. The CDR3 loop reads CASSLFVGPYEQYF. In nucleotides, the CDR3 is TGTGCCAGCAGTTTATTTGTGGGACCCTACGAGCAGTACTTC.

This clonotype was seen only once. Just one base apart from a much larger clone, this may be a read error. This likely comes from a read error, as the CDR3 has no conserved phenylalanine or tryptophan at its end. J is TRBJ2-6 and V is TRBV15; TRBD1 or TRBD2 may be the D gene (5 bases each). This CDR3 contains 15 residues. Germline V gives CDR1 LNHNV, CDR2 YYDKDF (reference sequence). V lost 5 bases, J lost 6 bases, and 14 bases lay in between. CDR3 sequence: CATSYGTAAANVLTC. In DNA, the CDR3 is TGTGCCACCAGCTATGGGACGGCCGCGGCCAACGTCCTGACTTGC.

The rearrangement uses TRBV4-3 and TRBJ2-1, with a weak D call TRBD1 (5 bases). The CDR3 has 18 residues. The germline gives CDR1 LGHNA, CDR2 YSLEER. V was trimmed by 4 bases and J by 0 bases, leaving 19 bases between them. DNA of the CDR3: TGCGCCAGCAGCCCCCGAGATAGTGTGCAGGGCTCCTACAATGAGCAGTTCTTC. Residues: CASSPRDSVQGSYNEQFF.

The CDR3 DNA sequence: TGCGCCAGCAGCCAAGATCCATTGGGACAGCACAATCAGCCCCAGCATTTT. This gives the protein CASSQDPLGQHNQPQHF. The chain employs TRBV4-1 and TRBJ1-5; TRBD1 aligns across 7 bases. CDR3 length: 17 amino acids. Per germline, CDR1 MGHRA and CDR2 YSYEKL. Germline trimming cut 0 bases from V and 3 bases from J; bases unmatched to any gene: 8.

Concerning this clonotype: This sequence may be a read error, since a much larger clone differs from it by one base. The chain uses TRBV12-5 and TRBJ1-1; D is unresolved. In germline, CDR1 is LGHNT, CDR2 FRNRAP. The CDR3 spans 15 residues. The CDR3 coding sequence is TGTGCTAGTGGTTTGGATTTAGTTTTAAACACTGATGCTTTCTTT. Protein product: CASGLDLVLNTDAFF.

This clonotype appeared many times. The CDR3 bases are TGCGCCAGCAGCGGACAGGCCGGGGGGACAGATACGCAGTATTTT. This gives the protein CASSGQAGGTDTQYF. The chain is built from TRBV5-1 and TRBJ2-3; D tentatively fits TRBD1 or TRBD2 (7 bases each). V was pared by 4 bases and J by 3 bases, with 15 bases between. The CDR3 runs 15 residues. Germline V lookup: CDR1 SGHRS, CDR2 YFSETQ.

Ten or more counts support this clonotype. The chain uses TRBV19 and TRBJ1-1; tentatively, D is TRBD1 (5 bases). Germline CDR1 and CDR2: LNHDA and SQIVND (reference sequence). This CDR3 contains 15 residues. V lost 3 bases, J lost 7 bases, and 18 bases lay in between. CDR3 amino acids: CASSILTDSWGEAFF. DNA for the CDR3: TGTGCCAGTAGTATCCTGACAGATTCTTGGGGTGAAGCTTTCTTT.

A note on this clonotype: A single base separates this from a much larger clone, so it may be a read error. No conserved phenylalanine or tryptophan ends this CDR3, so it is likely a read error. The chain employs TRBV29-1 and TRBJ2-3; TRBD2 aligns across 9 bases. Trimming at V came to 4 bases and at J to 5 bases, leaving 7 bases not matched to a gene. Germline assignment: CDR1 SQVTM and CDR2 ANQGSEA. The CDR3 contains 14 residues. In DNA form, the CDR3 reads TGCAGCGTTGGGGGACTAGCAAGGGGAGATACGCAGTATCTT. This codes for CSVGGLARGDTQYL.

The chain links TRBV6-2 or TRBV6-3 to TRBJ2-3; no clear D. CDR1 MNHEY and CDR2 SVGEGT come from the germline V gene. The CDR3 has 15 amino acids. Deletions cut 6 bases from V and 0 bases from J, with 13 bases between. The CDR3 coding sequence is TGTGCCAGCAGAAGTACCGCTTCTAGCACAGATACGCAGTATTTT. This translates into CASRSTASSTDTQYF.

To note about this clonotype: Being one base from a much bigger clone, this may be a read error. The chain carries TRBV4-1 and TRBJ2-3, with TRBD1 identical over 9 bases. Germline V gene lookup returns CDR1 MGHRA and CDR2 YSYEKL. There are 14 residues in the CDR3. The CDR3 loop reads CAGSQGQGIDTQYF. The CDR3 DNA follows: TGCGCCGGCAGCCAGGGACAGGGTATTGATACGCAGTATTTT.

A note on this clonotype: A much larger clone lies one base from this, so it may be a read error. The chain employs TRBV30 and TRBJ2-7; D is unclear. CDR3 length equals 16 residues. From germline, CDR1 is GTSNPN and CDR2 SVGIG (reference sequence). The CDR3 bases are TGTGCCTGGAGTGACCCTCTCCGACCGGGCCGCTACGAGCTGTACTTC. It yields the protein CAWSDPLRPGRYELYF.

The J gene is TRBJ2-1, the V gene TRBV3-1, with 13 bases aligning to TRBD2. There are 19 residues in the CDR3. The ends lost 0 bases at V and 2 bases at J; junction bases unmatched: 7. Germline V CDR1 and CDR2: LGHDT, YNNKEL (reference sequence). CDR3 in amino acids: CASSQDVTSGGAPYNEQFF. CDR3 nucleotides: TGTGCCAGCAGCCAAGATGTAACTAGCGGGGGGGCGCCCTACAATGAGCAGTTCTTC.